Presented here are 7 T cell receptor beta chains from one specimen sequenced in a study of shared clonotypes between healthy human individuals. The repertoire was sequenced with immunoSEQ multiplex PCR; TCRdb's copy has only in-frame clones and lacks some. The data contain more than 2 million clones, approximately 94% of them singletons. The sequenced sample consisted of naive CD4+ T cells sorted from blood. Subset reported: CD45RA+ positively selected. Receptor source: a man younger than 35 in good health.

J is TRBJ1-6 and V is TRBV5-1; D gene uncertain. Per germline, CDR1 SGHRS and CDR2 YFSETQ. This CDR3 has 15 residues. Trimming left V 4 bases short and J 9 bases short, with 17 bases between. The CDR3 loop is CASSQNGFTRSPLHF. The CDR3 DNA reads TGCGCCAGCAGCCAAAACGGATTCACCCGTTCACCCCTCCACTTT.

This chain connects TRBV5-1 to TRBJ2-3, with TRBD1 matching 9 bases. Germline loops: CDR1 SGHRS, CDR2 YFSETQ. The junction had 7 bases not matched to a gene; V was cut back by 4 bases and J by 4 bases. This CDR3 contains 15 residues. The CDR3 sequence: CASSLSGQGPDTQYF. In nucleotides, the CDR3 is TGCGCCAGCAGCCTCTCTGGACAGGGGCCAGATACGCAGTATTTT.

The chain recombines TRBV9 with TRBJ2-2; 8 bases map to TRBD1. Germline V CDR1 and CDR2: SGDLS, YYNGEE. V lost 0 bases to trimming and J lost 3 bases; unmatched junction nucleotides: 1. The CDR3 runs 15 residues. The CDR3 here is CASSVVDRDTGELFF. The CDR3 DNA sequence: TGTGCCAGCAGCGTAGTGGACAGGGACACCGGGGAGCTGTTTTTT.

The chain joins TRBV19 to TRBJ1-5; 7 bases map to TRBD1. Germline V lookup: CDR1 LNHDA, CDR2 SQIVND (reference sequence). The CDR3 spans 15 residues. The V and J ends lost 6 bases and 4 bases, in that order; junction bases with no gene match: 9. CDR3 coding DNA: TGTGCCAGTAGCCATGACAGGGAGGGGAATCAGCCCCAGCATTTT. This translates into CASSHDREGNQPQHF.

The genes are TRBV11-2 and TRBJ2-7; 14 nucleotides match TRBD2. With V trimmed by 6 bases and J by 3 bases, 7 bases remained unmatched. Germline CDR1 and CDR2: SGHAT and FQNNGV. CDR3 length: 16 residues. CDR3 in amino acids: CASRRGLAGDYYEQYF. The CDR3 bases are TGTGCCAGCAGACGGGGACTAGCGGGGGACTACTACGAGCAGTACTTC.

In its sample, this clone was seen a few times. The chain uses TRBV7-9 and TRBJ2-7; 13 bases are a match to TRBD2. The CDR3 has 15 residues. Germline V gives CDR1 SEHNR, CDR2 FQNEAQ (reference sequence). V lost 4 bases to trimming and J lost 6 bases; unmatched junction nucleotides: 6. CDR3: CASSSRLAGGLEQYF. The CDR3 DNA sequence: TGTGCCAGCAGCTCCAGACTAGCGGGGGGCCTCGAGCAGTACTTC.

V is TRBV5-1 and J is TRBJ2-3, with TRBD2 matching 11 bases. J gave up 4 bases and V 9 bases, and 7 bases lay outside the gene matches. CDR3 length: 14 amino acids. From germline, CDR1 is SGHRS and CDR2 YFSETQ. The CDR3 is CATHSGGAPDTQYF. For the CDR3, the DNA is TGCGCCACCCATAGCGGGGGGGCTCCAGATACGCAGTATTTT.